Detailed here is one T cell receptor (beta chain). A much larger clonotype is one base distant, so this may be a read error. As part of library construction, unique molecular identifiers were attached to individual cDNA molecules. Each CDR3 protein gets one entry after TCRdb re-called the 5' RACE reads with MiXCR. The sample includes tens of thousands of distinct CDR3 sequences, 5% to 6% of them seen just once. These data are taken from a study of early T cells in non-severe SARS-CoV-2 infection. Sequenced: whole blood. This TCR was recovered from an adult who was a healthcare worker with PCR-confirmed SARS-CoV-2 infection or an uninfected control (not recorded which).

Written as DNA, the CDR3 is TGTGCCAGCAGGGGACAGGGCACAGATACGCAGTATTTT. Amino acid sequence: CASRGQGTDTQYF. The chain has TRBV6-5 and TRBJ2-3, with 8 bases aligning to TRBD1. J gave up 1 base and V 6 bases, and 0 bases lay outside the gene matches. Germline CDR1 is MNHEY and CDR2 is SVGAGI. This CDR3 is built from 13 residues.